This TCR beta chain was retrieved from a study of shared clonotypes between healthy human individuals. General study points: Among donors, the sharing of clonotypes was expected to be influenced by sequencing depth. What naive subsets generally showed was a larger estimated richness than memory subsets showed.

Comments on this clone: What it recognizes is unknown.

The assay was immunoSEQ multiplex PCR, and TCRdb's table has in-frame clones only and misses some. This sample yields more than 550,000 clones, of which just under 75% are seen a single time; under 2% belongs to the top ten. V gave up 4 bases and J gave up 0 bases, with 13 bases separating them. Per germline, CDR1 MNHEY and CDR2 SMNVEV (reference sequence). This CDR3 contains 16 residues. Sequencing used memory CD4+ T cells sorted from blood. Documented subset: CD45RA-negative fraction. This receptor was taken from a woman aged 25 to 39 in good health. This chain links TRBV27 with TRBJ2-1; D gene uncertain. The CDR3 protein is CASSSVITSSYNEQFF. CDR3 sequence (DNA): TGTGCCAGCAGTTCCGTTATTACGAGCTCCTACAATGAGCAGTTCTTC.